This passage covers 20 T cell receptor beta chains from one sample sequenced in a study of human T cells and chemical hapten exposure. Using its own MiXCR run on the RACE reads, TCRdb lists one record per CDR3 protein. The table records about 350,000 distinct CDR3 sequences, just under 6.5% of them present only once. Time point in this sample: patch test 2, 6 weeks after DPC sensitization. Treatment: therapeutic diphenylcyclopropenone sensitization with weekly scalp DPC. The source material was whole blood, sampled in connection with sensitization to the hapten diphenylcyclopropenone (DPC). Receptors originate from a woman aged 18-29 years with alopecia areata. Some clones in this sample may be carry-over from other donors' samples.

This clonotype has ten or more counts. The chain combines TRBV20-1 with TRBJ1-4; D unresolved. CDR1 and CDR2 from the germline V gene are DFQATT and SNEGSKA (reference sequence). Trimming pared 4 bases from V and 0 bases from J, leaving 12 bases between. This CDR3 spans 15 amino acids. In nucleotides, the CDR3 is TGCAGTGCTAAGGACGTCATCCCAACTAATGAAAAACTGTTTTTT. Translated: CSAKDVIPTNEKLFF.

This clonotype was observed many times. This chain connects TRBV15 to TRBJ1-1; tentative D call: TRBD1 (5 bases). The germline V gene encodes CDR1 LNHNV and CDR2 YYDKDF (reference sequence). This CDR3 is 15 amino acids long. V lost 7 bases to trimming and J lost 1 base, with 16 bases between them. The CDR3 reads CATMGGGAGNTEAFF. CDR3 coding DNA: TGTGCCACCATGGGTGGGGGTGCCGGGAACACTGAAGCTTTCTTT. The full variable domain, its missing parts supplied by reference TRBV15 and TRBJ1-1, is DAMVIQNPRYQVTQFGKPVTLSCSQTLNHNVMYWYQQKSSQAPKLLFHYYDKDFNNEADTPDNFQSRRPNTSFCFLDIRSPGLGDTAMYLCATMGGGAGNTEAFFGQGTRLTVV.

The rearrangement links TRBV4-1 to TRBJ2-7; 8 nucleotides agree with TRBD2. V trimming: 0 bases; J trimming: 0 bases; junction bases outside the gene matches: 16. Germline V gene lookup returns CDR1 MGHRA and CDR2 YSYEKL. This CDR3 is 20 amino acids long. This chain's CDR3 is CASSQDGGLAFHMSSYEQYF. CDR3 coding DNA: TGCGCCAGCAGCCAAGATGGCGGACTAGCCTTCCACATGAGCTCCTACGAGCAGTACTTC.

A few counts support this clonotype. The chain couples TRBV7-6 to TRBJ2-3; 7 bases align to TRBD1. The germline CDR1 and CDR2 sequences are SGHVS and FNYEAQ. Germline trimming cut 5 bases from V and 2 bases from J; bases unmatched to any gene: 10. The CDR3 contains 16 residues. CDR3 nucleotides: TGTGCCAGCAGCCCAAAGCCACAGGGGATCACAGATACGCAGTATTTT. Translating gives CASSPKPQGITDTQYF.

This chain joins TRBV6-5 and TRBJ2-1; D is unresolved. Germline V CDR1 and CDR2: MNHEY, SVGAGI. The CDR3 extends over 14 amino acids. V lost 0 bases and J 9 bases, leaving 12 bases between the germline ends. CDR3 bases: TGTGCCAGCAGTTACTCGAGAGGTACGGGTGAGCAGTTCTTC. Protein sequence: CASSYSRGTGEQFF.

Points on this clonotype: A much larger clone lies a single base off, so this may be a read error. DNA for the CDR3: TGTGCCAGCACCGGACAGGTCCTCCAGCCCCAGCATTTT. Amino acid sequence: CASTGQVLQPQHF. This chain connects TRBV6-2 or TRBV6-3 to TRBJ1-5; 7 bases agree with TRBD1. Germline CDR1 MNHEY, CDR2 SVGEGT. The CDR3 spans 13 residues. Losses at the gene ends were 7 bases for V and 7 bases for J; bases not matched to a gene: 7.

The gene calls are TRBV29-1 and TRBJ1-1, with 8 bases that match TRBD1. Germline V gene data show CDR1 as SQVTM and CDR2 as ANQGSEA. The junction had 4 bases not matched to a gene; V was cut back by 6 bases and J by 7 bases. The CDR3 consists of 11 residues. CDR3 loop: CSVITGGEAFF. The CDR3 region has the DNA TGCAGCGTGATAACAGGGGGTGAAGCTTTCTTT.

The table lists this clonotype with a few counts. The chain uses TRBV10-3 and TRBJ2-5; maybe TRBD2 (6 bases). Germline V gene sequence: CDR1 ENHRY, CDR2 SYGVKD. There are 16 residues in the CDR3. Trimming removed 0 bases at V and 9 bases at J, with 20 bases between. CDR3: CAISESTGLRLIAQYF. As DNA, the CDR3 is TGTGCCATCAGTGAGTCGACGGGACTCCGGTTGATAGCCCAGTACTTC.

The gene calls are TRBV7-2 and TRBJ2-5; D is tentatively TRBD1 or TRBD2 (6 bases each). The CDR3 contains 14 residues. Germline values: CDR1 SGHTA, CDR2 FQGNSA. V gave up 0 bases and J gave up 9 bases, with 14 bases separating them. For the CDR3, the DNA is TGTGCCAGCAGCTTAGCCGGGGGCCACGTGGCCCAGTACTTC. It yields the protein CASSLAGGHVAQYF.

This clonotype was counted only a few times. The chain has TRBV7-9 and TRBJ2-6, with D perhaps being TRBD1 or TRBD2 (5 bases each). The CDR3 has 18 amino acids. V gave up 1 base and J gave up 0 bases, with 13 bases separating them. Looked up from germline, CDR1 is SEHNR and CDR2 is FQNEAQ (reference sequence). CDR3 amino acids: CASSLDGTVTSGANVLTF. The CDR3 DNA follows: TGTGCCAGCAGCTTAGACGGGACCGTAACCTCTGGGGCCAACGTCCTGACTTTC.

This clonotype was seen a few times. The chain recombines TRBV5-1 with TRBJ1-6; D gene uncertain. Germline CDR1 and CDR2: SGHRS and YFSETQ. The CDR3 is made up of 15 amino acids. Deletions cut 3 bases from V and 8 bases from J, with 15 bases between. CDR3 region: CASSSEETRYSPLHF. The CDR3 DNA is TGCGCCAGCAGCTCAGAGGAGACGCGCTATTCACCCCTCCACTTT. Using reference TRBV5-1 and TRBJ1-6 for the parts outside the CDR3, the full variable domain is KAGVTQTPRYLIKTRGQQVTLSCSPISGHRSVSWYQQTPGQGLQFLFEYFSETQRNKGNFPGRFSGRQFSNSRSEMNVSTLELGDSALYLCASSSEETRYSPLHFGNGTRLTVT.

The sample holds many counts of this clonotype. V and J are TRBV28 and TRBJ1-5; D is uncertain. Germline V gene lookup returns CDR1 MDHEN and CDR2 SYDVKM. The CDR3 covers 13 residues. V was pared by 11 bases and J by 4 bases, with 15 bases between. The DNA of the CDR3 is TGTGCCGGCGGGAGCAGAACAAATCAGCCCCAGCATTTT. This sequence encodes CAGGSRTNQPQHF.

The sample holds many counts of this clonotype. CDR3 coding DNA: TGTGCCAGCAGTTTAGCGGGTTATGGCTACACCTTC. Residues: CASSLAGYGYTF. This rearrangement joins TRBV12-3 or TRBV12-4 to TRBJ1-2; D ambiguous. This CDR3 comprises 12 residues. Trimming removed 0 bases at V and 5 bases at J, with 4 bases between.

This clonotype was recorded at least ten times. A junction boundary mismatches the germline segment, possibly from a read error. The DNA for the CDR3 is TGTGCCAGCAGTTCGGGACCGGGGGTGGTTAACTTC. This codes for CASSSGPGVVNF. The chain couples TRBV12-3 or TRBV12-4 to TRBJ2-7, with a tentative D call TRBD2 (6 bases). There are 12 residues in the CDR3.

This rearrangement joins TRBV3-1 to TRBJ1-6; 7 bases align to TRBD1. Germline V gives CDR1 LGHDT, CDR2 YNNKEL (reference sequence). This CDR3 is built from 14 residues. V gave up 1 base and J gave up 10 bases; unmatched junction bases: 4. CDR3 DNA: TGTGCCAGCAGCCAAGGACAGGGAATCTCACCCCTCCACTTT. Its protein product is CASSQGQGISPLHF. Full variable domain (missing parts from reference TRBV3-1 and TRBJ1-6): DTAVSQTPKYLVTQMGNDKSIKCEQNLGHDTMYWYKQDSKKFLKIMFSYNNKELIINETVPNRFSPKSPDKAHLNLHINSLELGDSAVYFCASSQGQGISPLHFGNGTRLTVT.

The chain joins TRBV29-1 to TRBJ2-1, with 8 bases fitting TRBD2. CDR3 size: 11 residues. Germline lookup yields CDR1 SQVTM and CDR2 ANQGSEA. V lost 5 bases, J lost 12 bases, and 6 bases stayed unmatched. CDR3 region: CSVLERGRQFF. CDR3 in DNA: TGCAGCGTTCTAGAGCGGGGGAGGCAGTTCTTC.

This clonotype was seen a few times. The rearrangement links TRBV7-9 to TRBJ1-1; D perhaps matches TRBD1 (5 bases). The germline V gene encodes CDR1 SEHNR and CDR2 FQNEAQ (reference sequence). Trimming removed 3 bases at V and 10 bases at J, with 18 bases between. The CDR3 is made up of 14 amino acids. This chain's CDR3 is CASSFTGAGVRAFF. As DNA, the CDR3 is TGTGCCAGCAGCTTTACAGGCGCCGGCGTTCGAGCTTTCTTT.

This chain joins TRBV6-5 and TRBJ1-4; 7 nucleotides line up with TRBD1. V was pared by 2 bases and J by 5 bases, with 5 bases of the junction left unmatched. The CDR3 consists of 15 residues. Germline V gene sequence: CDR1 MNHEY, CDR2 SVGAGI. CDR3 region: CASSYNDRVNEKLFF. The CDR3 coding sequence is TGTGCCAGCAGTTACAATGACAGGGTGAATGAAAAACTGTTTTTT.

V is TRBV14 and J is TRBJ2-3, with a tentative D call TRBD1 (6 bases). Trimming shortened V by 3 bases and J by 5 bases, and 21 bases separated the two germline ends. CDR3 length: 17 amino acids. Per germline, CDR1 SGHDN and CDR2 FVKESK. DNA for the CDR3: TGTGCCAGCAGCCAGAAGAGGGACACCCCGTACCTAGATACGCAGTATTTT. Its protein product is CASSQKRDTPYLDTQYF.

CDR3: CASSTLTSGGAVEQFF. The CDR3 DNA reads as TGTGCCAGCAGTACTCTGACTAGCGGGGGGGCCGTTGAGCAGTTCTTC. The rearrangement links TRBV6-6 to TRBJ2-1, with 14 bases lining up with TRBD2. V lost 5 bases, J lost 9 bases, and 9 bases stayed unmatched. Germline CDR1 reads MNHNY; CDR2 reads SVGAGI (reference sequence). The length of the CDR3 is 16 residues.